These 29 T cell receptor beta chains share one sample of origin, sequenced in a study of shared T cell receptors in the human thymus. Measured with immunoSEQ multiplex PCR; TCRdb has only the in-frame clones, and not every one. In the table there are about 380,000 clones, roughly 94% of which are singletons. The sample comprised thymocytes. The receptors stem from a human donor.

The rearrangement uses TRBV5-6 and TRBJ1-5; D not certain. The germline V gene has CDR1 SGHDT and CDR2 YYEEEE. This CDR3 has 17 amino acids. Trimming left V 2 bases short and J 4 bases short, with 19 bases between. CDR3 DNA: TGTGCCAGCAGCTTCGTTCGGGATCATAAGGATAATCAGCCCCAGCATTTT. This codes for CASSFVRDHKDNQPQHF.

The V gene is TRBV6-1, the J gene TRBJ2-6; maybe TRBD1 (7 bases). This CDR3 has 20 residues. V lost 0 bases, J lost 0 bases, and 18 bases lay in between. Germline CDR1 and CDR2: MNHNS and SASEGT. The CDR3: CASSEARPGGICSGANVLTF. For the CDR3, the DNA is TGTGCCAGCAGTGAAGCGCGGCCAGGGGGGATATGCTCTGGGGCCAACGTCCTGACTTTC.

V gene TRBV7-6 combines with J gene TRBJ1-4, with D tentatively TRBD1 (6 bases). The CDR3 loop spans 16 amino acids. Germline V lookup: CDR1 SGHVS, CDR2 FNYEAQ. Trimming pared 5 bases from V and 14 bases from J, leaving 27 bases between. The CDR3, as DNA: TGTGCCAGCAGCCCGTTCGGGGAGGTTAAGAGGGGGAAGCTGTTTTTT. Residues: CASSPFGEVKRGKLFF.

CDR3 bases: TGCAGCGCCCTCCTAGAGCAGTTCTTC. Translation gives CSALLEQFF. The chain has TRBV29-1 and TRBJ2-1; unclear D gene. This CDR3 has 9 residues. Trimming shortened V by 7 bases and J by 10 bases, and 8 bases separated the two germline ends. Germline CDR1 reads SQVTM; CDR2 reads ANQGSEA.

The chain has TRBV4-1 and TRBJ1-4; D remains ambiguous. CDR1 MGHRA and CDR2 YSYEKL come from the germline V gene. Trimming cost V 2 bases and J 14 bases, with 12 bases left between them. The CDR3 has 12 residues. CDR3: CASSQSGLSLFF. The CDR3 DNA is TGCGCCAGCAGCCAATCCGGGCTTAGTCTGTTTTTT.

The chain has TRBV11-3 and TRBJ2-1; D is unclear. Germline-derived CDR1 and CDR2 are SGHNT and YENEEA. CDR3 length equals 12 residues. With 4 bases removed from V and 5 bases from J, the gap between germline ends came to 6 bases. The CDR3 region has the DNA TGTGCCAGCAGCTCCACCGACAATGAGCAGTTCTTC. It translates to CASSSTDNEQFF.

The chain links TRBV5-4 to TRBJ2-7; D perhaps matches TRBD2 (5 bases). The length of the CDR3 is 11 residues. V shed 6 bases and J shed 6 bases, with 10 bases lying between them. Germline V gene sequence: CDR1 SGHNT, CDR2 YYREEE (reference sequence). CDR3 residues: CASTIRGEQYF. The DNA of the CDR3 is TGTGCCAGCACCATTCGGGGCGAGCAGTACTTC.

The V gene is TRBV28, the J gene TRBJ2-7; 11 bases agree with TRBD2. The CDR3 consists of 16 residues. Germline CDR1 reads MDHEN; CDR2 reads SYDVKM. V trimming: 7 bases; J trimming: 4 bases; junction bases outside the gene matches: 12. As DNA, the CDR3 is TGTGCCAGCAAACCGATGCAGCCTAGCGGGAGGTACGAGCAGTACTTC. Amino acids: CASKPMQPSGRYEQYF.

This chain connects TRBV6-1 to TRBJ1-2; 7 nucleotides agree with TRBD1. There are 15 residues in the CDR3. CDR1 and CDR2 from the germline V gene are MNHNS and SASEGT. Trimming cost V 6 bases and J 2 bases; bases outside gene matches: 9. The CDR3 region is CASRMGTAANYGYTF. For the CDR3, the DNA is TGTGCCAGCAGGATGGGGACAGCCGCCAACTATGGCTACACCTTC.

The chain employs TRBV6-1 and TRBJ2-5, with a possible D match to TRBD2 (6 bases). Trimming left V 0 bases short and J 5 bases short, with 19 bases between. Germline V gives CDR1 MNHNS, CDR2 SASEGT. This CDR3 has 17 amino acids. The CDR3 coding sequence is TGTGCCAGCAGTGAAGCGAGGACTCGGGGTAGCGGTGAGACCCAGTACTTC. Its protein product is CASSEARTRGSGETQYF.

The count of this clone is one. The V and J genes are TRBV4-1 and TRBJ2-1; the D gene is possibly TRBD2 (5 bases). This CDR3 is built from 19 residues. Germline V gives CDR1 MGHRA, CDR2 YSYEKL. Trimming pared 3 bases from V and 7 bases from J, leaving 28 bases between. CDR3 amino acids: CASSHVGIARERTENEQFF. The CDR3 coding sequence is TGCGCCAGCAGCCACGTGGGGATAGCGAGGGAGAGAACGGAGAATGAGCAGTTCTTC.

This rearrangement joins TRBV6-1 to TRBJ2-2; 7 bases are shared with TRBD2. The CDR3 runs to 18 residues. Germline V lookup: CDR1 MNHNS, CDR2 SASEGT. J lost 4 bases, V lost 1 base, and 12 bases had no gene match. DNA of the CDR3: TGTGCCAGCAGTGAAGAGGATGGGAGGGCCCGTGGCACCGGGGAGCTGTTTTTT. It encodes CASSEEDGRARGTGELFF.

V and J are TRBV7-2 and TRBJ2-1, with D hard to call. CDR1 and CDR2 from the germline V gene are SGHTA and FQGNSA. There are 15 residues in the CDR3. V was shortened by 4 bases and J by 5 bases, with 15 bases between the two germline ends. The CDR3 region is CASSCASLTHNEQFF. CDR3 coding DNA: TGTGCCAGCAGCTGCGCTTCCCTTACCCACAATGAGCAGTTCTTC.

This chain uses TRBV27 with TRBJ1-3; a possible D gene is TRBD1 (6 bases). V lost 2 bases, J lost 8 bases, and 16 bases lay in between. CDR1 is MNHEY and CDR2 is SMNVEV in the germline V gene (reference sequence). This CDR3 comprises 15 residues. The CDR3 sequence is CASSLHGGASDTIYF. In nucleotides, the CDR3 is TGTGCCAGCAGTTTACATGGGGGCGCTTCAGACACCATATATTTT.

The rearrangement joins TRBV4-3 to TRBJ2-7; 8 nucleotides match TRBD1. Trimming at V came to 3 bases and at J to 3 bases, leaving 7 bases not matched to a gene. The germline gives CDR1 LGHNA, CDR2 YSLEER. This CDR3 comprises 15 residues. In DNA form, the CDR3 reads TGCGCCAGCAGCCACAATCAGGGGGCCATCTACGAGCAGTACTTC. This sequence encodes CASSHNQGAIYEQYF.

V gene TRBV5-4 combines with J gene TRBJ2-7, with 10 bases fitting TRBD1. With 4 bases clipped from V and 5 bases from J, the junction kept 9 bases outside the gene matches. CDR3 size: 15 residues. Germline CDR1 and CDR2: SGHNT and YYREEE (reference sequence). CDR3 nucleotide sequence: TGTGCCAGCAGCCCGAGACAGGGGGCTTATAACGAGCAGTACTTC. Protein: CASSPRQGAYNEQYF. Full variable domain (missing parts from reference TRBV5-4 and TRBJ2-7): ETGVTQSPTHLIKTRGQQVTLRCSSQSGHNTVSWYQQALGQGPQFIFQYYREEENGRGNFPPRFSGLQFPNYSSELNVNALELDDSALYLCASSPRQGAYNEQYFGPGTRLTVT.

CDR3 bases: TGTGCCACCAGCAAACCACCGCCCACCGGGGAGCTGTTTTTT. Translated: CATSKPPPTGELFF. The V and J genes are TRBV15 and TRBJ2-2, with D unresolved. The CDR3 spans 14 residues. The V gene lost 4 bases and the J gene lost 4 bases, with 10 bases spanning the gap. Germline V gives CDR1 LNHNV, CDR2 YYDKDF (reference sequence).

In its sample, this clone was seen once. The genes are TRBV18 and TRBJ2-3, with D uncertain. The CDR3 spans 14 residues. V was pared by 1 base and J by 4 bases, with 9 bases between. Germline CDR1 reads KGHSH; CDR2 reads LQKENI. CDR3 region: CASSPHGSADTQYF. CDR3 DNA: TGTGCCAGCTCACCACACGGAAGCGCAGATACGCAGTATTTT.

V is TRBV28 and J is TRBJ2-1; 12 positions agree with TRBD1. The CDR3 has 19 amino acids. Germline V CDR1 and CDR2: MDHEN, SYDVKM. Losses at the gene ends were 5 bases for V and 4 bases for J; bases not matched to a gene: 15. CDR3: CASSTTGTGGLHPYNEQFF. CDR3 nucleotides: TGTGCCAGCAGTACTACCGGGACAGGGGGCTTGCATCCGTACAATGAGCAGTTCTTC.

This sequence joins TRBV7-6 and TRBJ2-5; 14 nucleotides line up with TRBD2. The CDR3 runs to 18 residues. The germline V gene has CDR1 SGHVS and CDR2 FNYEAQ. V shed 5 bases, J shed 2 bases, and the junction held 10 bases outside the gene matches. The CDR3 here is CASSRLAGGPQGQETQYF. The CDR3 nucleotides are TGTGCCAGCAGCAGACTAGCGGGAGGGCCACAGGGGCAAGAGACCCAGTACTTC.

This chain links TRBV27 with TRBJ2-7, with TRBD2 matching over 10 bases. The CDR3 length is 14 residues. V lost 5 bases and J lost 4; bases outside the gene matches: 5. Germline V gene sequence: CDR1 MNHEY, CDR2 SMNVEV (reference sequence). The CDR3 nucleotides are TGTGCCAGCAGTGGGGGACTAGCGACATACGAGCAGTACTTC. It translates to CASSGGLATYEQYF.

The chain joins TRBV28 to TRBJ2-5, with TRBD1 identical over 9 bases. Trimming removed 6 bases from V and 6 bases from J; junction bases left unmatched: 11. The CDR3 contains 15 residues. Germline V gene sequence: CDR1 MDHEN, CDR2 SYDVKM. This chain's CDR3 is CASRPTQGALKTQYF. The DNA for the CDR3 is TGTGCCAGCAGGCCTACACAGGGGGCGTTGAAGACCCAGTACTTC. Drawing the rest from reference TRBV28 and TRBJ2-5, the complete variable domain is DVKVTQSSRYLVKRTGEKVFLECVQDMDHENMFWYRQDPGLGLRLIYFSYDVKMKEKGDIPEGYSVSREKKERFSLILESASTNQTSMYLCASRPTQGALKTQYFGPGTRLLVL.

The gene calls are TRBV6-5 and TRBJ1-1; tentative D call: TRBD1 (6 bases). Trimming removed 6 bases at V and 4 bases at J, with 12 bases between. The length of the CDR3 is 13 residues. CDR1 and CDR2 from the germline V gene are MNHEY and SVGAGI. In nucleotides, the CDR3 is TGTGCCAGCAGGAGAAACAGGGTCACTGAAGCTTTCTTT. Protein sequence: CASRRNRVTEAFF.

V gene TRBV15 combines with J gene TRBJ2-7; D unresolved. V shed 3 bases and J shed 6 bases, with 15 bases lying between them. The CDR3 is 14 residues long. CDR1 is LNHNV, CDR2 YYDKDF, per germline (reference sequence). Here the CDR3 reads CATSSRTLRTEQYF. Here the CDR3 DNA reads TGTGCCACCAGCAGTCGCACCCTTCGAACCGAGCAGTACTTC.

In this sample, this clone turned up once. This sequence joins TRBV23-1 and TRBJ2-5, with D tentatively TRBD2 (6 bases). TRBV23-1 is treated as an ORF (open reading frame) with a function not yet certain. The V and J ends lost 0 bases and 2 bases respectively, with 7 bases between them. This CDR3 region has 14 residues. CDR3 bases: TGCGCCAGCAGTCAATCGGGACTGCAAGAGACCCAGTACTTC. Translation: CASSQSGLQETQYF.

The rearrangement links TRBV7-6 to TRBJ2-7, with 8 bases matching TRBD1. The CDR3 is 16 residues long. Trimming cost V 5 bases and J 2 bases; bases outside gene matches: 11. The germline CDR1 and CDR2 sequences are SGHVS and FNYEAQ. CDR3 region: CASSPLGTGHPYEQYF. In DNA, the CDR3 is TGTGCCAGCAGCCCCCTAGGGACAGGACATCCCTACGAGCAGTACTTC.

This chain connects TRBV10-3 to TRBJ2-3; D possibly corresponds to TRBD2 (5 bases). The V end lost 10 bases, the J end lost 0 bases, and 23 bases lay between the germline ends. CDR1 and CDR2 from the germline V gene are ENHRY and SYGVKD. The CDR3 length is 17 residues. DNA of the CDR3: TGTGCCACCGCCCACACCCTAGGACTCTTTAGCACAGATACGCAGTATTTT. It encodes CATAHTLGLFSTDTQYF.

The chain has TRBV6-6 and TRBJ2-7; 9 nucleotides line up with TRBD1. The CDR3 consists of 12 residues. Germline V gene sequence: CDR1 MNHNY, CDR2 SVGAGI (reference sequence). The junction had 2 bases not matched to a gene; V was cut back by 6 bases and J by 5 bases. The CDR3 here is CASSWDRDEQYF. CDR3 sequence (DNA): TGTGCCAGCAGCTGGGACAGGGACGAGCAGTACTTC.

The J gene is TRBJ2-7, the V gene TRBV27; 14 nucleotides match TRBD2. Germline V gives CDR1 MNHEY, CDR2 SMNVEV (reference sequence). This CDR3 has 17 amino acids. V was pared by 6 bases and J by 3 bases, with 10 bases of the junction left unmatched. This CDR3 reads CASRAGTSGSGYYEQYF. CDR3 in DNA: TGTGCCAGCAGGGCCGGGACTAGCGGGAGCGGCTACTACGAGCAGTACTTC.